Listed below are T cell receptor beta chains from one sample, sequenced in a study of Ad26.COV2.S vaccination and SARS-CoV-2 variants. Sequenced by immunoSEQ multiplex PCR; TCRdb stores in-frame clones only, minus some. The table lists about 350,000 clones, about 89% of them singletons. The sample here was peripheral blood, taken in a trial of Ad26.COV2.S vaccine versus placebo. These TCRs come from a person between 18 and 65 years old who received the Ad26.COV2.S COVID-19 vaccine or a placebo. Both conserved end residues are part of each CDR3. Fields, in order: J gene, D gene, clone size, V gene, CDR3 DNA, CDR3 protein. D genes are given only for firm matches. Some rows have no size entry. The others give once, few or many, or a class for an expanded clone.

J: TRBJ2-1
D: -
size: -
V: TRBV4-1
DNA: TGCGCCAGCAGCACCCCGGACTTAGCCATGCGGAGTGAGCAGTTCTTC
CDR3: CASSTPDLAMRSEQFF

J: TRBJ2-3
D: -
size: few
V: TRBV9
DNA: TGTGCCAGCAGCGACGGACTATCCACAGATACGCAGTATTTT
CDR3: CASSDGLSTDTQYF

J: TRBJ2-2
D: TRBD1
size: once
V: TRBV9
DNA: TGTGCCAGCAGCGGCCGGGACAGGGGGTACGGGGAGCTGTTTTTT
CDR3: CASSGRDRGYGELFF

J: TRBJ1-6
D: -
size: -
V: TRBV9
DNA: TGTGCCAGCAGCGTAGAAGGGACCTATAATTCACCCCTCCACTTT
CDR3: CASSVEGTYNSPLHF

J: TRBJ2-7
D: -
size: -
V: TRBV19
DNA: TGTGCCAGTAGTAATGCAGGGCACGGTAGGGAGCAGTACTTC
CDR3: CASSNAGHGREQYF

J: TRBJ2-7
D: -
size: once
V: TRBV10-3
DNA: TGTGCCATCAGTGAGGGGGCCGCCTACGAGCAGTACTTC
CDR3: CAISEGAAYEQYF

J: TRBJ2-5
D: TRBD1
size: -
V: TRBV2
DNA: TGTGCCAGCAGTCGTACAGGGGGAGTGGAGACCCAGTACTTC
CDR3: CASSRTGGVETQYF

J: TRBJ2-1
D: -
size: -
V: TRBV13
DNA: TGTGCCAGCAGCTTAGCCGGGTATGAGCAGTTCTTC
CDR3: CASSLAGYEQFF

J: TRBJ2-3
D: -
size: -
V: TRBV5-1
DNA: TGCGCCAGCAGCTTGGAAAGACCACAGGGTCCAGATACGCAGTATTTT
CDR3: CASSLERPQGPDTQYF

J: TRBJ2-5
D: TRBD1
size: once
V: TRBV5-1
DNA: TGCGCCAGCAGCTTCCGGGACAGAGAGACCCAGTACTTC
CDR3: CASSFRDRETQYF

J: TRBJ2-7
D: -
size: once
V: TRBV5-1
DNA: TGCGCCAGCAGCTTGGGCAGGGGTCAAGGCGAGCAGTACTTC
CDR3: CASSLGRGQGEQYF

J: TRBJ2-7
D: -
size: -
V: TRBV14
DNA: TGTGCCAGCAGCTCCCGATCTGGGGCCTATTACGAGCAGTACTTC
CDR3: CASSSRSGAYYEQYF

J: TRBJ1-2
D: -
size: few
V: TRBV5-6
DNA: TGTGCCAGCAGTTCCATTCAGGGGTACTATGGCTACACCTTC
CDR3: CASSSIQGYYGYTF

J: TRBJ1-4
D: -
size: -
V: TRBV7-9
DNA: TGTGCCAGCAGCTTCCCGCGGACAGATACTAATGAAAAACTGTTTTTT
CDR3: CASSFPRTDTNEKLFF

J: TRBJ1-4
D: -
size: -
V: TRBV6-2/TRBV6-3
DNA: TGTGCCAGCAGTTTTCGCCCGAGCAGTGCAACTAATGAAAAACTGTTTTTT
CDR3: CASSFRPSSATNEKLFF

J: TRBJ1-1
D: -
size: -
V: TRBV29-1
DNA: TGCAGCGCCCAAAGAGGGGAGGGAACTGAAGCTTTCTTT
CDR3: CSAQRGEGTEAFF

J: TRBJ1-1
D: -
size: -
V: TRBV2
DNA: TGTGCCAGCAGTGGTGAGACCTCGACTGAAGCTTTCTTT
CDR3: CASSGETSTEAFF

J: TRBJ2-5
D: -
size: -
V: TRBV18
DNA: TGTGCCAGCTCCCCATTTGAAGGGAGGATTGAGACCCAGTACTTC
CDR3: CASSPFEGRIETQYF

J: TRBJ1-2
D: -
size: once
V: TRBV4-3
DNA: TGCGCCAGCAGCCAAGACGGGTCTAACTATGGCTACACCTTC
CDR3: CASSQDGSNYGYTF

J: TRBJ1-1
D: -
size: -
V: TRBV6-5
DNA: TGTGCCGCTCAACGCAGGCCGGGCGGGGGCACTGAAGCTTTCTTT
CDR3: CAAQRRPGGGTEAFF

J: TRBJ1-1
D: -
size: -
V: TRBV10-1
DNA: TGCGCCAGCAGTGCACCATCGAACGATTTGAGAGGGAACACTGAAGCTTTCTTT
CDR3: CASSAPSNDLRGNTEAFF

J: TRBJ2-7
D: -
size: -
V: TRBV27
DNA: TGTGCCAGCGCTCGCGCTCAGTATCTCTCCTACGAGCAGTACTTC
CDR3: CASARAQYLSYEQYF

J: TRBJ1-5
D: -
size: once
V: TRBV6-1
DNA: TGTGCCAGCAGTGAATGGGCAGGGGATAGCAATCAGCCCCAGCATTTT
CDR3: CASSEWAGDSNQPQHF

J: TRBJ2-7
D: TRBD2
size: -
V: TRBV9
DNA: TGTGCCAGCAGCGTAGGACCCGGGGGGACCTACGAGCAGTACTTC
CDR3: CASSVGPGGTYEQYF

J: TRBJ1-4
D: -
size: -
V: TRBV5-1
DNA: TGCGCCAGCAGCTTGGCGGACAGTGCAACTAATGAAAAACTGTTTTTT
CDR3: CASSLADSATNEKLFF

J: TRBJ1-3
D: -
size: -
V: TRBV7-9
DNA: TGTGCCAGCAGCTTCTCAACGGTCTCTGGAAACACCATATATTTT
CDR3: CASSFSTVSGNTIYF

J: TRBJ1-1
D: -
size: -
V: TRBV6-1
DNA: TGTGCCAGCAGTGAAGGCGGGGGGGAAGTCGCTGAAGCTTTCTTT
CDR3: CASSEGGGEVAEAFF

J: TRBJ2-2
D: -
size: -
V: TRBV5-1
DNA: TGCGCCAGCAGCTGGCTGTCCCGAAACACCGGGGAGCTGTTTTTT
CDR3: CASSWLSRNTGELFF

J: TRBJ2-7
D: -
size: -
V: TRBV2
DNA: TGTGCCAGCAGTGAAGGGACCGACAACAGCTACGAGCAGTACTTC
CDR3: CASSEGTDNSYEQYF

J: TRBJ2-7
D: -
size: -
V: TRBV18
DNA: TGTGCCAGCTCCCCGACAGGCCGCTACGAGCAGTACTTC
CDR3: CASSPTGRYEQYF

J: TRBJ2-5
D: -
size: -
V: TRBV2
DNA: TGTGCCAGCAGTGAAGGAGCCATAACCCAAGAGACCCAGTACTTC
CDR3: CASSEGAITQETQYF

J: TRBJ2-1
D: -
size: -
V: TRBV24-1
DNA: TGTGCCACCAGTGCCCACTCGGACAGTAAGCAGTTCTTC
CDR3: CATSAHSDSKQFF

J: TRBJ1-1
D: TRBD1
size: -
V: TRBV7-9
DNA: TGTGCCAGCAGCCCTTTATTGGGGACAGGGGGCACAGACGCAAAAGCTTTCTTT
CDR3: CASSPLLGTGGTDAKAFF

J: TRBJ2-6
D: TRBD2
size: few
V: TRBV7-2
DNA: TGTGCCAGCAGCTTAGGAGCGGGGGCCTACTCTGGGGCCAACGTCCTGACTTTC
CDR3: CASSLGAGAYSGANVLTF

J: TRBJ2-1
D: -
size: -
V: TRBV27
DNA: TGTGCCAGCAGTTTAGGTAGTAATGAGCAGTTCTTC
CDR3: CASSLGSNEQFF

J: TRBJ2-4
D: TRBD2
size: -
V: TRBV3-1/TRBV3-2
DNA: TGTGCCAGCAGCCGGACTAGCGGGGGGGCCCCCTCAGCCAAAAACATTCAGTACTTC
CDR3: CASSRTSGGAPSAKNIQYF

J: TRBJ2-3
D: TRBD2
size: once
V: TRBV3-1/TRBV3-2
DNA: TGTGCCAGCAGCCAAGAAGGTCGCGGGAGCGCGGGTTTTACGCAGTATTTT
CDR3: CASSQEGRGSAGFTQYF

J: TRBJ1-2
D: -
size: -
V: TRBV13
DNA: TGTGCCAGCAGCTTAAGAGGGGGGGCTTATGGCTACACCTTC
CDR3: CASSLRGGAYGYTF

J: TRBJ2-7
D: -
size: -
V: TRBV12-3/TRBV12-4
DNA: TGTGCCAGCAGTCCGCAGGTTTACGAGCAGTACTTC
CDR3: CASSPQVYEQYF

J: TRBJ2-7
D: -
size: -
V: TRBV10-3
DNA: TGTGCCATCAGTGACAGCTCCTACGAGCAGTACTTC
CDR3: CAISDSSYEQYF

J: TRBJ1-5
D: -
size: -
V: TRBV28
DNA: TGTGCCAGCAGTTTACCCACCGTGCCCCAGCATTTT
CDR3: CASSLPTVPQHF

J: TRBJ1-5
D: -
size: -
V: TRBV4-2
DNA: TGTGCCAGCAGCCAAGATGAAGATAGCAATCAGCCCCAGCATTTT
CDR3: CASSQDEDSNQPQHF

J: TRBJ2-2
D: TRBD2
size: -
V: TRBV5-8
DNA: TGTGCCAGCAGGAGAGGACTAGCTACCGGGGAGCTGTTTTTT
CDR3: CASRRGLATGELFF

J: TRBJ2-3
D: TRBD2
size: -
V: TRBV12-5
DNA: TGTGCTAGTGGTTTGGTTCTAGCGGACCTTGGGGATACGCAGTATTTT
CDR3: CASGLVLADLGDTQYF

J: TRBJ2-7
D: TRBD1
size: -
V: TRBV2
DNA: TGTGCCAGCAGGAGGACAGGGGGGTCATACGAGCAGTACTTC
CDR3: CASRRTGGSYEQYF

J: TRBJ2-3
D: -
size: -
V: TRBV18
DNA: TGTGCCAGCTCACCGGAACGAACAGGGTTTGGTTACTCAGATACGCAGTATTTT
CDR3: CASSPERTGFGYSDTQYF

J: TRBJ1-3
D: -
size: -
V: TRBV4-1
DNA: TGCGCCAGCAGCCCTTCGGACAGCCTCTCTGGAAACACCATATATTTT
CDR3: CASSPSDSLSGNTIYF

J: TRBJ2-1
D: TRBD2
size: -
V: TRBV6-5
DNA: TGTGCCAGCAGGGGGCTAGCGGCCTACAATGAGCAGTTCTTC
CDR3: CASRGLAAYNEQFF

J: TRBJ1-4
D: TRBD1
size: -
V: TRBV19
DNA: TGTGCCAGTAGTTTTCCCGGGACAGGGGATGAAAAACTGTTTTTT
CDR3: CASSFPGTGDEKLFF

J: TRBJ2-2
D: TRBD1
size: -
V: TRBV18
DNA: TGTGCCAGCTCACCCGCCCGGACAGGGGGCACCGGGGAGCTGTTTTTT
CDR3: CASSPARTGGTGELFF

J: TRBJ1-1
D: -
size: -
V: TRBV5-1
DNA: TGCGCCAGCAGCTCGCCAATACCTGGGACCTCTGAAGCTTTCTTT
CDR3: CASSSPIPGTSEAFF

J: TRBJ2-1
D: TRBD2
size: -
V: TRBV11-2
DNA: TGTGCCAGCAGCTTTAGCGGGAGGGCCATGAGCCATGAGCAGTTCTTC
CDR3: CASSFSGRAMSHEQFF

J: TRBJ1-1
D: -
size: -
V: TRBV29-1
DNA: TGCAGCGTTGAAAAGGGGTTGAACACTGAAGCTTTCTTT
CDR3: CSVEKGLNTEAFF

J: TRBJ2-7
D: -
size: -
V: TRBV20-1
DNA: TGCAGTGCTAGAGAGAGTTACGAGCAGTACTTC
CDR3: CSARESYEQYF

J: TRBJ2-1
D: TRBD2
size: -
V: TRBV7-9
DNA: TGTGCCAGCAAGGCTAGCGGACCAAATGAGCAGTTCTTC
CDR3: CASKASGPNEQFF

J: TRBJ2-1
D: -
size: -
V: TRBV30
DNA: TGTGCCTGGAGTGTACACGAGTTCGAGCAGTTCTTC
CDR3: CAWSVHEFEQFF

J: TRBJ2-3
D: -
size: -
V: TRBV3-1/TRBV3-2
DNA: TGTGCCAGCAGCTTGATGGATACGCAGTATTTT
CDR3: CASSLMDTQYF

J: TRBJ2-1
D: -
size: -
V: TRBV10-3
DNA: TGTGCCATCTCTATCCGTGTGGGAACGTCCTACAATGAGCAGTTCTTC
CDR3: CAISIRVGTSYNEQFF

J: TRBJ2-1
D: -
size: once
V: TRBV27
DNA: TGTGCCAGCAGACTCCTATACACGAGCTCCTACAATGAGCAGTTCTTC
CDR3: CASRLLYTSSYNEQFF